The clone carrying this TCR beta chain was observed a handful of times. This specimen comes from a study of naive and memory T cell subsets. The beta constant-region primer was an equimolar mix of two oligonucleotides covering TRBC1 and TRBC2. A 12-nucleotide UMI and the SP2 primer were added to the cDNA 3' end by oligonucleotide ligation. MiXCR, applied by TCRdb to the UMI-ligation and nested PCR reads, yields one record per CDR3 protein. There are 70,000 to 95,000 distinct CDR3 sequences in the sample; 7% to 8% occur only once, and 1.6% lies in the top ten. Germline assignment: CDR1 LGHNA and CDR2 YNFKEQ. Trimming cost V 4 bases and J 2 bases; bases outside gene matches: 8. CDR3 length: 16 residues.

The source is a human donor in good health. This rearrangement joins TRBV4-2 to TRBJ2-1; 7 bases align to TRBD2. The sequenced material came from central memory CD4+ T cells from blood. In nucleotides, the CDR3 is TGTGCCAGCAGCCGCCAGGAGGGAGGGCCCTACAATGAGCAGTTCTTC. The encoded protein is CASSRQEGGPYNEQFF.